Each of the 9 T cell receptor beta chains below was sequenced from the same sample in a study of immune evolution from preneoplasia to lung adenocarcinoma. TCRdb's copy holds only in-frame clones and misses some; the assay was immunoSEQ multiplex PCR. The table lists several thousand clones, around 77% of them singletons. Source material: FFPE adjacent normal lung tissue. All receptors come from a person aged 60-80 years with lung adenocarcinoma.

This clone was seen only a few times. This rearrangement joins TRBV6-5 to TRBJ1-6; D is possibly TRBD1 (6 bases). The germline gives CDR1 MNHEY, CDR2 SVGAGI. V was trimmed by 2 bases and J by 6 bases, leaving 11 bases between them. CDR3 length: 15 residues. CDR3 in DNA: TGTGCCAGCAGTTACACGACAGGCACTAATTCACCCCTCCACTTT. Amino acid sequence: CASSYTTGTNSPLHF.

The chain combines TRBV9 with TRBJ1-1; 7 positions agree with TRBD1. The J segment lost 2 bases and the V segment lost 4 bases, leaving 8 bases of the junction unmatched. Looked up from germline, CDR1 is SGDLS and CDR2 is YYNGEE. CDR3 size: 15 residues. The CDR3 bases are TGTGCCAGCAGCACGTTCGACAGGGCAAACACTGAAGCTTTCTTT. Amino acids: CASSTFDRANTEAFF.

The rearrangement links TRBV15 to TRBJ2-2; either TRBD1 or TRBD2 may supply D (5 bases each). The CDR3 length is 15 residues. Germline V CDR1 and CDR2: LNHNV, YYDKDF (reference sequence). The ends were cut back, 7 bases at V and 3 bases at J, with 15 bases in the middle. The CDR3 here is CATTSGRVDTGELFF. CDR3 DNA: TGTGCCACCACGAGCGGCAGGGTAGACACCGGGGAGCTGTTTTTT.

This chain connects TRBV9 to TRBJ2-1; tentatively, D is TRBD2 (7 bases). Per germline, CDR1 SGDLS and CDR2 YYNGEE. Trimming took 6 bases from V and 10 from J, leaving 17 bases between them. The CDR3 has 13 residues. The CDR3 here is CASNEGGSTEQFF. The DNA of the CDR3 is TGTGCCAGCAACGAGGGGGGGAGCACCGAGCAGTTCTTC.

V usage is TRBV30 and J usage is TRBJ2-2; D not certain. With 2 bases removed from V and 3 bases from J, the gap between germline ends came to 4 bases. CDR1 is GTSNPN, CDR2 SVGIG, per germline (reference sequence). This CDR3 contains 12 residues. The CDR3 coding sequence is TGTGCCTGGAGTAAGGACACCGGGGAGCTGTTTTTT. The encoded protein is CAWSKDTGELFF.

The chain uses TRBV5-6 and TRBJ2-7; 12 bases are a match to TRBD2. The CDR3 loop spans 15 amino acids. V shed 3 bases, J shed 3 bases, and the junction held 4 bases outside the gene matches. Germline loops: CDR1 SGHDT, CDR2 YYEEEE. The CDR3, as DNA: TGTGCCAGCAGCTACGGACTAGCGGGAAGCTACGAGCAGTACTTC. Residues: CASSYGLAGSYEQYF.

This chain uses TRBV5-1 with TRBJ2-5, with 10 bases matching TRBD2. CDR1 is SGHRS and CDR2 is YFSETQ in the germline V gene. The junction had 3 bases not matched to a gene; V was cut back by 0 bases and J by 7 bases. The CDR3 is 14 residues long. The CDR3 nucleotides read TGCGCCAGCAGCTTGGGTTCTAGCGGGGGGACCCAGTACTTC. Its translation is CASSLGSSGGTQYF.

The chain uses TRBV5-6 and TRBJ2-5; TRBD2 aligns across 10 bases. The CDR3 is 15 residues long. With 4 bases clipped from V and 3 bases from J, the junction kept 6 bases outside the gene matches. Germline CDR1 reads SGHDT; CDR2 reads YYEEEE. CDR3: CASSPSGSWEETQYF. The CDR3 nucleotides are TGTGCCAGCAGCCCTAGCGGGAGCTGGGAAGAGACCCAGTACTTC.

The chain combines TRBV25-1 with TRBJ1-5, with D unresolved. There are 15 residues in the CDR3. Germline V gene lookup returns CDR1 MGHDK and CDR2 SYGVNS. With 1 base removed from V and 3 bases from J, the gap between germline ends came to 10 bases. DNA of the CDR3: TGTGCCAGCAGTGAATCATGGGATGACAATCAGCCCCAGCATTTT. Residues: CASSESWDDNQPQHF.